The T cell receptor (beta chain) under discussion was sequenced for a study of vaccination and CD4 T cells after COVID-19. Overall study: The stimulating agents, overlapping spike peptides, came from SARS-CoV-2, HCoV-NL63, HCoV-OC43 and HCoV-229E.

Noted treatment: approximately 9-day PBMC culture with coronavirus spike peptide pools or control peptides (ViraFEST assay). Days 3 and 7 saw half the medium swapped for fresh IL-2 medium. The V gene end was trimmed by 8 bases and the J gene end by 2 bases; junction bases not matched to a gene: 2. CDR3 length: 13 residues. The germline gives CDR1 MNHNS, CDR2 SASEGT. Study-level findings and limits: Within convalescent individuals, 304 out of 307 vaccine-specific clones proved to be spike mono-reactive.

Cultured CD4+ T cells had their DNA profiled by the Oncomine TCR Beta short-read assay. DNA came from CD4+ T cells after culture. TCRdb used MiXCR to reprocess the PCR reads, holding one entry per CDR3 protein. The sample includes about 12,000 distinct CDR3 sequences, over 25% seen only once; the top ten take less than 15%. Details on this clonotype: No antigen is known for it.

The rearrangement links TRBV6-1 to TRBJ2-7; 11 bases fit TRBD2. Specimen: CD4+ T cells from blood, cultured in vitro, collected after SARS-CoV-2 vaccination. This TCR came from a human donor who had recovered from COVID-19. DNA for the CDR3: TGTGCCAGCCGACTAGCGGGACCCTACGAGCAGTACTTC. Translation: CASRLAGPYEQYF.